Described below is a single T cell receptor (beta chain) sequence and its context. In the original analysis: Amplified reference gene primers provided the basis for estimating nucleated cell counts. Repertoires were generated with immunoSEQ multiplex PCR, while TCRdb's copy carries only in-frame clones and drops some. D and trimming were read from the DNA, whereas the V and J calls and clone size are those reported in that table. The sample lists 250,000 to 300,000 clones; roughly 90% were seen once. During active infection, Seattle patients enrolled and were then monitored through disease. This CDR3 is built from 16 residues. CDR1 is SNHLY, CDR2 FYNNEI, per germline. Trimming removed 4 bases from V and 3 bases from J; junction bases left unmatched: 8. The data are from a study of blood T cell repertoires in COVID-19.

Material: peripheral blood. This receptor was obtained from a woman aged 70-85 years with COVID-19, enrolled during active disease. V is TRBV2 and J is TRBJ1-2; 10 nucleotides line up with TRBD1. As DNA, the CDR3 is TGTGCCAGCAGTGGGACAGGGGGTTTTATGGACTATGGCTACACCTTC. This sequence encodes CASSGTGGFMDYGYTF.